The next 32 T cell receptor beta chains were all read from a single sample in a study of cytomegalovirus exposure and HLA in healthy donors (dated by TCRdb to about 2017). Preparation of the library involved the immunoSEQ multiplex PCR assay. The multiplex PCR relied on a mix of 60 forward primers for TCR Vbeta segments and 13 reverse primers for TCR Jbeta segments. Sourced from immuneACCESS, this table was stored by TCRdb with only in-frame sequences that have V and J called. A share of the clones is absent; for the studies checked, an unresolved V gene accounts for under half, and the remainder has no known explanation. In all, the sample holds about 140,000 clones, and around 79% of those were seen once. The ten largest account for about 0.91% of the sample. What was sequenced was PBMCs. These TCRs come from a man aged 18 to 29 in good health and CMV-seronegative.

The V call is TRBV19, the J call TRBJ2-1; D is unresolved. Germline CDR1 and CDR2: LNHDA and SQIVND (reference sequence). The CDR3 consists of 16 residues. V shed 1 base and J shed 4 bases, with 14 bases lying between them. Here the CDR3 reads CASSIVKPGIYNEQFF. In nucleotides, the CDR3 is TGTGCCAGTAGTATAGTGAAACCCGGTATTTACAATGAGCAGTTCTTC.

This chain uses TRBV11-2 with TRBJ1-1; 8 bases agree with TRBD1. The trim removed 3 bases at V and 2 bases at J, leaving 5 bases unmatched. CDR3 size: 15 residues. Germline V CDR1 and CDR2: SGHAT, FQNNGV. The CDR3 DNA is TGTGCCAGCAGCTTCCAGGGGGCAGTTAACACTGAAGCTTTCTTT. It encodes CASSFQGAVNTEAFF.

The rearrangement links TRBV7-9 to TRBJ1-1, with D possibly being TRBD1 (5 bases). The V gene lost 5 bases and the J gene lost 6 bases, with 10 bases spanning the gap. The CDR3 runs 12 residues. Germline V gene lookup returns CDR1 SEHNR and CDR2 FQNEAQ (reference sequence). The CDR3 loop is CASSPGVAEAFF. CDR3 nucleotide sequence: TGTGCCAGCAGCCCGGGGGTGGCTGAAGCTTTCTTT.

The V gene is TRBV30, the J gene TRBJ2-7; D is perhaps TRBD1 (5 bases). This CDR3 contains 14 residues. Germline CDR1 reads GTSNPN; CDR2 reads SVGIG (reference sequence). V was shortened by 0 bases and J by 1 base, with 10 bases between the two germline ends. The CDR3 reads CAWSVGAPSYEQYF. CDR3 nucleotide sequence: TGTGCCTGGAGTGTAGGGGCGCCTTCCTACGAGCAGTACTTC.

The rearrangement uses TRBV27 and TRBJ2-7; D is uncertain. There are 15 residues in the CDR3. V was shortened by 5 bases and J by 0 bases, with 14 bases between the two germline ends. The germline CDR1 and CDR2 sequences are MNHEY and SMNVEV (reference sequence). The CDR3: CASSPGSWSSYEQYF. Here the CDR3 DNA reads TGTGCCAGCAGTCCCGGGTCGTGGAGCTCCTACGAGCAGTACTTC.

The CDR3 reads CASSLSDRVSEQYF. The CDR3 nucleotides are TGTGCCAGCAGCCTATCTGACAGGGTGAGCGAGCAGTACTTC. The chain joins TRBV9 to TRBJ2-7, with TRBD1 identical over 7 bases. Germline CDR1 reads SGDLS; CDR2 reads YYNGEE. With V trimmed by 4 bases and J by 6 bases, 10 bases remained unmatched. This CDR3 is built from 14 residues.

The V call is TRBV11-2, the J call TRBJ2-7; D is uncertain. There are 13 residues in the CDR3. V lost 2 bases to trimming and J lost 6 bases, with 11 bases between them. Germline V gene sequence: CDR1 SGHAT, CDR2 FQNNGV. CDR3 nucleotide sequence: TGTGCCAGCAGCTTACCGGGTCCGTCCGAGCAGTACTTC. Translating gives CASSLPGPSEQYF.

Worth noting for this clone: The sample holds other DNA sequences that translate to the same CDR3. The chain has TRBV9 and TRBJ2-2; D is unclear. Trimming stripped 1 base from V and 6 bases from J, with 4 bases between. The germline V gene has CDR1 SGDLS and CDR2 YYNGEE. CDR3 length: 12 residues. CDR3 in DNA: TGTGCCAGCAGCGTACGGGCCGGGGAGCTGTTTTTT. Protein sequence: CASSVRAGELFF.

This clone was detected a few times. The rearrangement links TRBV6-5 to TRBJ2-7; a possible D gene is TRBD1 (5 bases). The V end was cut by 6 bases, the J end by 3 bases, with 18 bases between. Germline V CDR1 and CDR2: MNHEY, SVGAGI. CDR3 size: 15 residues. The chain's CDR3 is CASSLPDRPIYEQYF. DNA for the CDR3: TGTGCCAGCAGCTTACCCGACAGACCTATCTACGAGCAGTACTTC.

The gene calls are TRBV7-9 and TRBJ1-2; tentative D call: TRBD1 (6 bases). Between the trimmed V and J ends, which lost 5 bases and 2 bases, there was a span of 18 bases. This CDR3 comprises 16 residues. Looked up from germline, CDR1 is SEHNR and CDR2 is FQNEAQ (reference sequence). The chain's CDR3 is CASSPLDRIANYGYTF. CDR3 nucleotide sequence: TGTGCCAGCAGCCCGCTGGACAGAATCGCCAACTATGGCTACACCTTC.

The V gene is TRBV23-1, the J gene TRBJ1-2; possible D gene TRBD1, 5 bases. TRBV23-1 is an ORF for which the function is uncertain. The CDR3 is 15 amino acids. Trimming removed 7 bases from V and 2 bases from J, with 17 bases in between. DNA of the CDR3: TGCGCCAGCAACGGGGCCATAGCGGTGAACTATGGCTACACCTTC. Its protein is CASNGAIAVNYGYTF.

The V call is TRBV11-2, the J call TRBJ2-4; no clear D. The V gene's germline CDR1 is SGHAT and CDR2 FQNNGV. This CDR3 spans 11 amino acids. V was shortened by 3 bases and J by 7 bases, with 4 bases between the two germline ends. In DNA, the CDR3 is TGTGCCAGCAGCTTCGTCAACATTCAGTACTTC. This codes for CASSFVNIQYF.

The chain links TRBV4-1 to TRBJ1-2; possibly TRBD1 for D (6 bases). This CDR3 has 16 residues. The germline gives CDR1 MGHRA, CDR2 YSYEKL. Trimming stripped 4 bases from V and 7 bases from J, with 22 bases between. The CDR3 DNA reads TGCGCCAGCAGCCGAGGCCAACAGGGAATACCTAGTGGCTACACCTTC. This gives the protein CASSRGQQGIPSGYTF.

The rearrangement uses TRBV14 and TRBJ2-5; 8 bases match TRBD1. With V trimmed by 4 bases and J by 4 bases, 8 bases remained unmatched. CDR1 SGHDN and CDR2 FVKESK come from the germline V gene. The CDR3 length is 15 residues. In DNA form, the CDR3 reads TGTGCCAGCAGCCCCTTTGGACAGGGAGGAGAGACCCAGTACTTC. The encoded protein is CASSPFGQGGETQYF.

V gene TRBV6-1 combines with J gene TRBJ1-5; TRBD1 aligns across 7 bases. With V trimmed by 4 bases and J by 7 bases, 4 bases remained unmatched. This CDR3 has 13 residues. Germline V lookup: CDR1 MNHNS, CDR2 SASEGT. In DNA form, the CDR3 reads TGTGCCAGCAGTGTAACAGGGGCCCAGCCCCAGCATTTT. Protein product: CASSVTGAQPQHF.

The chain employs TRBV27 and TRBJ1-2; tentatively, D is TRBD1 (6 bases). This CDR3 is 13 amino acids long. Germline assignment: CDR1 MNHEY and CDR2 SMNVEV (reference sequence). Trimming left V 3 bases short and J 8 bases short, with 13 bases between. CDR3 DNA: TGTGCCAGCAGTTTGACAGGTACGGGAGGCTACACCTTC. It specifies CASSLTGTGGYTF.

The DNA of the CDR3 is TGTGCCAGCAGCTTAGGAGTTAGCTCCTACAATGAGCAGTTCTTC. As protein: CASSLGVSSYNEQFF. The V and J genes are TRBV7-2 and TRBJ2-1; D is undetermined. Germline CDR1 reads SGHTA; CDR2 reads FQGNSA. This CDR3 has 15 amino acids. V was shortened by 1 base and J by 0 bases, with 7 bases between the two germline ends.

This clone was picked up one time. V gene TRBV11-3 combines with J gene TRBJ1-5; TRBD1 matches at 9 bases. This CDR3 spans 15 amino acids. V shed 5 bases and J 4 bases; nucleotides not matched to a gene: 6. In germline, CDR1 is SGHNT, CDR2 YENEEA. The CDR3 nucleotides are TGTGCCAGCAGCCAACCGGACAGGGGTAATCAGCCCCAGCATTTT. Translated, it gives CASSQPDRGNQPQHF.

The CDR3 bases are TGTGCCACCAGCACCCGGGACAGCTCCTACGAGCAGTACTTC. Protein sequence: CATSTRDSSYEQYF. J is TRBJ2-7 and V is TRBV15, with TRBD1 identical over 7 bases. Trimming removed 4 bases from V and 0 bases from J; junction bases left unmatched: 3. CDR1 is LNHNV, CDR2 YYDKDF, per germline (reference sequence). The CDR3 contains 14 residues.

V gene TRBV19 combines with J gene TRBJ2-7, with D possibly matching TRBD1 (5 bases). CDR3 length: 15 amino acids. The V and J ends lost 2 bases and 5 bases respectively, with 16 bases between them. From germline, CDR1 is LNHDA and CDR2 SQIVND (reference sequence). The CDR3 bases are TGTGCCAGTAGTATAAGGGGAAGCAGGAGCCACGAGCAGTACTTC. Translation: CASSIRGSRSHEQYF.

The chain combines TRBV7-6 with TRBJ1-4, with 8 nucleotides matching TRBD1. Germline V gene sequence: CDR1 SGHVS, CDR2 FNYEAQ. V shed 3 bases and J 6 bases; nucleotides not matched to a gene: 6. This CDR3 spans 15 amino acids. DNA for the CDR3: TGTGCCAGCAGCTTCCTGGACAGGGAATATGAAAAACTGTTTTTT. Translation gives CASSFLDREYEKLFF.

This clone was detected only once. V gene TRBV9 combines with J gene TRBJ1-5, with a possible D match to TRBD1 (6 bases). V lost 4 bases to trimming and J lost 3 bases, with 17 bases between them. Germline V gene data show CDR1 as SGDLS and CDR2 as YYNGEE. This CDR3 is 16 amino acids long. This chain's CDR3 is CASSPGQSSFNQPQHF. CDR3 DNA sequence: TGTGCCAGCAGCCCCGGACAGTCATCCTTCAATCAGCCCCAGCATTTT.

A single count supports this clone. This rearrangement joins TRBV28 to TRBJ1-4; D perhaps matches TRBD1 (6 bases). The CDR3 loop spans 12 amino acids. Germline-derived CDR1 and CDR2 are MDHEN and SYDVKM. Trimming took off 6 bases at V and 10 bases at J, with 12 bases between the two ends. The CDR3 sequence: CASRQGNGKLFF. The CDR3, as DNA: TGTGCCAGCAGACAGGGAAACGGAAAACTGTTTTTT.

Regarding this clone: The sample has other DNA sequences that encode this CDR3 too. The rearrangement joins TRBV27 to TRBJ1-2; D might be TRBD1 (5 bases). CDR1 and CDR2 (germline): MNHEY, SMNVEV (reference sequence). Trimming cost V 2 bases and J 3 bases, with 7 bases left between them. The CDR3 is 13 amino acids. The CDR3, as DNA: TGTGCCAGCAGTTTAGGCAGGGACTATGGCTACACCTTC. Its protein product is CASSLGRDYGYTF.

This chain links TRBV5-5 with TRBJ2-1; 8 bases map to TRBD1. The V gene end was trimmed by 4 bases and the J gene end by 1 base; junction bases not matched to a gene: 4. The germline V gene has CDR1 SGHKS and CDR2 YYEKEE (reference sequence). This CDR3 has 15 residues. The CDR3 DNA reads as TGTGCCAGCAGCATCGGACAGGGTTCCTACAATGAGCAGTTCTTC. Its protein product is CASSIGQGSYNEQFF.

The rearrangement joins TRBV6-6 to TRBJ2-2; unclear D gene. CDR3 length: 11 residues. V lost 7 bases to trimming and J lost 7 bases, with 7 bases between them. CDR1 and CDR2 from the germline V gene are MNHNY and SVGAGI (reference sequence). DNA of the CDR3: TGTGCCAGCAACAATCACGGGGAGCTGTTTTTT. It specifies CASNNHGELFF.

The chain uses TRBV6-1 and TRBJ1-3; TRBD1 might be the D (5 bases). CDR1 MNHNS and CDR2 SASEGT come from the germline V gene. The CDR3 is 14 amino acids. Trimming left V 3 bases short and J 9 bases short, with 15 bases between. In DNA, the CDR3 is TGTGCCAGCAGTGACGGGACTCCCATGGGCACCATATATTTT. Its protein is CASSDGTPMGTIYF.

This clone was picked up one time. The rearrangement uses TRBV5-8 and TRBJ2-1; D gene ambiguous. This CDR3 is 14 amino acids long. Germline V gives CDR1 SGHTS, CDR2 YDEGEE. V lost 3 bases and J 4 bases, leaving 11 bases between the germline ends. In DNA, the CDR3 is TGTGCCAGCAGCTATCTTCACACGTACAATGAGCAGTTCTTC. It yields the protein CASSYLHTYNEQFF.

V gene TRBV10-3 combines with J gene TRBJ1-2; tentatively, D is TRBD1 (5 bases). The CDR3 spans 13 residues. The germline V gene has CDR1 ENHRY and CDR2 SYGVKD. With 6 bases removed from V and 8 bases from J, the gap between germline ends came to 16 bases. DNA for the CDR3: TGTGCCATCAGCGGGGGGGATAAAGGGGGCTACACCTTC. It yields the protein CAISGGDKGGYTF.

The chain recombines TRBV2 with TRBJ1-6; TRBD1 matches 7 bases. There are 13 residues in the CDR3. With V trimmed by 4 bases and J by 9 bases, 3 bases remained unmatched. Germline-derived CDR1 and CDR2 are SNHLY and FYNNEI. The CDR3 DNA reads as TGTGCCAGCAGTGGACAGGGTAGTTCACCCCTCCACTTT. Amino acids: CASSGQGSSPLHF.

The chain uses TRBV4-1 and TRBJ2-7; TRBD1 matches 9 bases. V dropped 0 bases and J dropped 6; count of bases not matched to a gene: 9. The CDR3 runs 16 residues. CDR1 and CDR2 (germline): MGHRA, YSYEKL. The CDR3 spells CASSQDRTGVGSEQYF. The CDR3 region has the DNA TGCGCCAGCAGCCAAGATCGGACAGGGGTAGGTAGCGAGCAGTACTTC.

This rearrangement joins TRBV29-1 to TRBJ2-1; no clear D. Germline V gives CDR1 SQVTM, CDR2 ANQGSEA. The CDR3 is 14 residues long. V dropped 6 bases and J dropped 7 bases, with 19 bases sitting between them. The CDR3 here is CSVDALSQRNEQFF. The CDR3, as DNA: TGCAGCGTGGATGCCCTATCTCAGAGGAATGAGCAGTTCTTC.